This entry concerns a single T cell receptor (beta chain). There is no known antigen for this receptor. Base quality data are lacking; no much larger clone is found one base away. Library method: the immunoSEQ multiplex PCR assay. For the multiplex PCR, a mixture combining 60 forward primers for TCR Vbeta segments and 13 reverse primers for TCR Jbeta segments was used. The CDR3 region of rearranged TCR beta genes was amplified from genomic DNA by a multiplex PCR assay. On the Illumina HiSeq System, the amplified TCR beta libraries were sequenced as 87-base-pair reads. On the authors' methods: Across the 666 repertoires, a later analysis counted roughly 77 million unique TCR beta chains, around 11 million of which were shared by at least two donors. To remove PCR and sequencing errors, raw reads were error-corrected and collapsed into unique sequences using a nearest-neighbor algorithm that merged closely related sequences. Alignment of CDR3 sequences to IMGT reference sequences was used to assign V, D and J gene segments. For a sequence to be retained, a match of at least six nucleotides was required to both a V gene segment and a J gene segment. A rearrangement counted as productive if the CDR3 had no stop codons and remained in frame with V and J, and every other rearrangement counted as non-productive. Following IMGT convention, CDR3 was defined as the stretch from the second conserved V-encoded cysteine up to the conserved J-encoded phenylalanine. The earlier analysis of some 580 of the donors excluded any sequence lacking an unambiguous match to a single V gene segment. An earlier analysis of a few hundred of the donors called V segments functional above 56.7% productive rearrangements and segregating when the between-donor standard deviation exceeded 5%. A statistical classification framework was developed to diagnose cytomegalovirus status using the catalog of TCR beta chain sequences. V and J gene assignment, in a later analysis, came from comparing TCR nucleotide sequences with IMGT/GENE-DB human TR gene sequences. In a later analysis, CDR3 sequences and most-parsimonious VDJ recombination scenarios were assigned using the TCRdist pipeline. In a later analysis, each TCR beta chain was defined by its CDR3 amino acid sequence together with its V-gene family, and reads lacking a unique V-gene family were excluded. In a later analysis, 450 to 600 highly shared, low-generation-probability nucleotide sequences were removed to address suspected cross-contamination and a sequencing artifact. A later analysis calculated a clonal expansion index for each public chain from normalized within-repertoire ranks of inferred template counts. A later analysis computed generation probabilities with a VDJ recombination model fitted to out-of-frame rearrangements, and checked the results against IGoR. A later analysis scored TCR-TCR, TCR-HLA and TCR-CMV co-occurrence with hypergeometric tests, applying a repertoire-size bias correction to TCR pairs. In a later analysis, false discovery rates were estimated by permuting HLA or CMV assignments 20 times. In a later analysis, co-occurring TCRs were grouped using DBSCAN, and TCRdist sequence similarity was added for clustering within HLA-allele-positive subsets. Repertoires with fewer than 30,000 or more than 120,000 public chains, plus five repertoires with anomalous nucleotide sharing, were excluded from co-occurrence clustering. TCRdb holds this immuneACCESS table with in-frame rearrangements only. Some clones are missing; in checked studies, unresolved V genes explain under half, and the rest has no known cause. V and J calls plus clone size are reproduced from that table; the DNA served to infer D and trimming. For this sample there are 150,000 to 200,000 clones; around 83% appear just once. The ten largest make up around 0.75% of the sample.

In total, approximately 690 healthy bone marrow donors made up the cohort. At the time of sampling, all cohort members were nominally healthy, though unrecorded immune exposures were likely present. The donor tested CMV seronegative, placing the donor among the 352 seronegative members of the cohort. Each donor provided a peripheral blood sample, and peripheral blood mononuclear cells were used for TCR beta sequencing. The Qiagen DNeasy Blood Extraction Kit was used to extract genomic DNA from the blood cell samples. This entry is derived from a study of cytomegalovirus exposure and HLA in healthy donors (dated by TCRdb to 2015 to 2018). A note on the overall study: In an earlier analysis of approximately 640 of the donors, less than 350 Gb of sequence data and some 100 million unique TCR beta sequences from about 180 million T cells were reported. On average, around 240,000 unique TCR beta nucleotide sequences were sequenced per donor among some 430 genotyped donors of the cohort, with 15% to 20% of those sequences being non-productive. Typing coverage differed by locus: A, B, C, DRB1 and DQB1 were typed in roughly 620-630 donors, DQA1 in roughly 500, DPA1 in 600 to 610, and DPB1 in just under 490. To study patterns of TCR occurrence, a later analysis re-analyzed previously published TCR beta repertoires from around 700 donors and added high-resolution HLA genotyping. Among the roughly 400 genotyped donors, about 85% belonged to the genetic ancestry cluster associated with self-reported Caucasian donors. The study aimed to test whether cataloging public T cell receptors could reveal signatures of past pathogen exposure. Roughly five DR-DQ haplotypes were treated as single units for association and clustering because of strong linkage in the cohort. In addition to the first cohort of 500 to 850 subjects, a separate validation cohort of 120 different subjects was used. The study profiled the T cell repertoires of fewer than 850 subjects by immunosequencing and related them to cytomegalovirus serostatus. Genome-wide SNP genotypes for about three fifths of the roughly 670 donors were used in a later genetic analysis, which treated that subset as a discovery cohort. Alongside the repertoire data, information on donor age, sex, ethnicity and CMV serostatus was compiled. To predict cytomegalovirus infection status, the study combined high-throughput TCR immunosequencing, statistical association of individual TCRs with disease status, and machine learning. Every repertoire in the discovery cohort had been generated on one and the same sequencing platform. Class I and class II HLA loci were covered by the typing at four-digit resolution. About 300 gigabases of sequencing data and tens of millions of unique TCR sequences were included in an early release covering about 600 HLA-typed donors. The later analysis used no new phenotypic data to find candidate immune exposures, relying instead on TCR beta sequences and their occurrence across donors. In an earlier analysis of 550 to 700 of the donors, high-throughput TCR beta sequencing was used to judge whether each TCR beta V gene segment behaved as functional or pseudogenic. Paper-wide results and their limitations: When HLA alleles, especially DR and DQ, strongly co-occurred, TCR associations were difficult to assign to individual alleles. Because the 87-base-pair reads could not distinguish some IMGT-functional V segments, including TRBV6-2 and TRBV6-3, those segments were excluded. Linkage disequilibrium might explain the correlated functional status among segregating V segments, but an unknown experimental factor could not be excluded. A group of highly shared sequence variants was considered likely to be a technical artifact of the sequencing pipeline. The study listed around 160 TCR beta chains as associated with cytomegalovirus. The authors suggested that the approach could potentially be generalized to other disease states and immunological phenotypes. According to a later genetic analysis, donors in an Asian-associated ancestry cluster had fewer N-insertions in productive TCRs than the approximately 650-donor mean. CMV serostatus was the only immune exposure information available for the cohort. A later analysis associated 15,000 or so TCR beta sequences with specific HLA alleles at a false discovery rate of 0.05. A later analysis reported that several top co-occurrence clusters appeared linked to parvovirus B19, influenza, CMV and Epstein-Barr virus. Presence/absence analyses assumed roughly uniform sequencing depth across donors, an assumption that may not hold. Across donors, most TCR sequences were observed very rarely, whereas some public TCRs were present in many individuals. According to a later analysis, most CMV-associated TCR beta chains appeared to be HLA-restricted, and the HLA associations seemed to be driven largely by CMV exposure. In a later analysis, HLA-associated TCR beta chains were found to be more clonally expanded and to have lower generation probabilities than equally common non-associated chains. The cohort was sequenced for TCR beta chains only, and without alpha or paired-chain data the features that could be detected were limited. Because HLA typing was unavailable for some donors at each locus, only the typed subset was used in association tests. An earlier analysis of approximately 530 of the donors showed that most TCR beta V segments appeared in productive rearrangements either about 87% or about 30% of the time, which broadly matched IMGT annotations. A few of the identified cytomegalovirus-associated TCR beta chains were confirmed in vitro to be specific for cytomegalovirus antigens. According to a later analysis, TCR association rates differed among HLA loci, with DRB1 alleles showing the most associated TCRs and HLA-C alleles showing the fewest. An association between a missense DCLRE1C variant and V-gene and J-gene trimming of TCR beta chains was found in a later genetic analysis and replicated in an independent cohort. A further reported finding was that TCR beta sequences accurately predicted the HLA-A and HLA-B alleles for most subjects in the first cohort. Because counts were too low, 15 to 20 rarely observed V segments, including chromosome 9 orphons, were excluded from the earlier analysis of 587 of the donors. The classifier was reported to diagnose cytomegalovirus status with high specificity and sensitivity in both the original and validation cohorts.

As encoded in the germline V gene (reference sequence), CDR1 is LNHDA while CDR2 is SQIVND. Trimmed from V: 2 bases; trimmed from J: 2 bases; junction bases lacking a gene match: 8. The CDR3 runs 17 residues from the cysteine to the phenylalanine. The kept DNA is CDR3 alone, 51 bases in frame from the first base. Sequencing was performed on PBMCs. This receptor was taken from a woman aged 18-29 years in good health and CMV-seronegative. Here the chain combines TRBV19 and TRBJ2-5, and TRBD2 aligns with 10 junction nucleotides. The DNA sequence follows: TGTGCCAGTAGTATAATTCTTCCTAGCGGGGGTCAAGAGACCCAGTACTTC. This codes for CASSIILPSGGQETQYF. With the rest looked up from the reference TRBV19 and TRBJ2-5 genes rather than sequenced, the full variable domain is DGGITQSPKYLFRKEGQNVTLSCEQNLNHDAMYWYRQDPGQGLRLIYYSQIVNDFQKGDIAEGYSVSREKKESFPLTVTSAQKNPTAFYLCASSIILPSGGQETQYFGPGTRLLVL.